This T cell receptor beta chain was sequenced during a study of patients and donors after allogeneic stem cell transplantation. V lost 5 bases and J 8 bases, leaving 11 bases between the germline ends. The CDR3 is 12 residues long. Germline-derived CDR1 and CDR2 are SGHTA and FQGTGA. TCRdb re-called the RT-PCR reads with MiXCR, one entry per CDR3 protein. The sample includes over 350,000 distinct CDR3 sequences, approximately 16% of them seen just once. This clonotype was sampled from a human donor who was either an allogeneic HSCT recipient or a stem cell or donor lymphocyte infusion donor (not recorded which). It is not recorded whose cells these are; they may come from a transplant donor. This chain joins TRBV7-3 and TRBJ2-3; D is unclear. Source material: blood, either unsorted or a sorted T cell fraction (not recorded which). The CDR3 spells CASSPPIGTQYF. For the CDR3, the DNA is TGTGCCAGCAGCCCACCCATAGGTACGCAGTATTTT.